The 25 T cell receptor beta chains presented below share a single source sample, sequenced in a study of shared clonotypes between healthy human individuals. The method was immunoSEQ multiplex PCR; TCRdb's version includes in-frame clones alone and lacks a portion of them. Of some 2,500,000 clones detected, more than 85% appear once; the ten largest clones hold 0.36%. Sequencing was done on a sample of naive CD4+ T cells from PBMCs. This sample's subset: CD45RA+ positively selected. Every receptor here comes from a man aged 18 to 35 in good health. Some clones in this sample may be carry-over from other donors' samples.

As concerns this clone: Within the sample, other DNA sequences also encode this same CDR3. This sequence joins TRBV9 and TRBJ2-1, with TRBD2 matching 11 bases. The CDR3 loop spans 15 amino acids. CDR1 and CDR2 (germline): SGDLS, YYNGEE. With V trimmed by 0 bases and J by 7 bases, 3 bases remained unmatched. The CDR3: CASSVVSGRVNEQFF. DNA for the CDR3: TGTGCCAGCAGCGTAGTTAGCGGGAGGGTTAATGAGCAGTTCTTC.

The V gene is TRBV18, the J gene TRBJ2-1; TRBD2 matches at 15 bases. The CDR3 spans 17 residues. Trimming removed 6 bases from V and 6 bases from J; junction bases left unmatched: 9. From germline, CDR1 is KGHSH and CDR2 LQKENI. CDR3 nucleotides: TGTGCCAGCTCCCCGCCGGGACTAGCGGGAGGACTCAATGAGCAGTTCTTC. Protein product: CASSPPGLAGGLNEQFF.

The chain combines TRBV29-1 with TRBJ2-5; D may match TRBD1 or TRBD2 (5 bases each). CDR3 length: 14 residues. Germline CDR1 and CDR2: SQVTM and ANQGSEA. Trimming took off 7 bases at V and 2 bases at J, with 17 bases between the two ends. CDR3 protein: CSASGTGYQETQYF. The CDR3 DNA reads TGCAGCGCCTCGGGAACAGGCTATCAAGAGACCCAGTACTTC.

As for this clone: At the DNA level, this CDR3 is encoded by other sequences in the same sample as well. V is TRBV28 and J is TRBJ2-2; D ambiguous. Trimming removed 5 bases at V and 4 bases at J, with 5 bases between. Germline-derived CDR1 and CDR2 are MDHEN and SYDVKM. The CDR3 is made up of 12 amino acids. CDR3 region: CASSSITGELFF. The CDR3 nucleotides are TGTGCCAGCAGTAGTATCACCGGGGAGCTGTTTTTT.

V is TRBV18 and J is TRBJ2-2, with 9 bases fitting TRBD1. The V gene's germline CDR1 is KGHSH and CDR2 LQKENI. V gave up 4 bases and J gave up 1 base; unmatched junction bases: 4. This CDR3 is built from 16 residues. CDR3 region: CASSLQGALNTGELFF. CDR3 DNA sequence: TGTGCCAGCTCACTACAGGGGGCTTTGAACACCGGGGAGCTGTTTTTT.

The rearrangement links TRBV2 to TRBJ2-5; D gene ambiguous. Germline CDR1 and CDR2: SNHLY and FYNNEI. The V and J ends lost 7 bases and 0 bases respectively, with 9 bases between them. CDR3 length: 13 amino acids. CDR3 nucleotides: TGTGCCAGCAACCCGGGCGACCAAGAGACCCAGTACTTC. Amino acids: CASNPGDQETQYF.

The chain's CDR3 is CASSQGGGQDEKLFF. The CDR3 coding sequence is TGTGCCAGCAGCCAAGGGGGTGGGCAGGATGAAAAACTGTTTTTT. This rearrangement joins TRBV28 to TRBJ1-4; tentatively, D is TRBD1 (6 bases). Germline V gene data show CDR1 as MDHEN and CDR2 as SYDVKM. Trimming took off 6 bases at V and 6 bases at J, with 17 bases between the two ends. The CDR3 totals 15 residues. The full variable domain, in which reference TRBV28 and TRBJ1-4 provide the parts outside the CDR3, is DVKVTQSSRYLVKRTGEKVFLECVQDMDHENMFWYRQDPGLGLRLIYFSYDVKMKEKGDIPEGYSVSREKKERFSLILESASTNQTSMYLCASSQGGGQDEKLFFGSGTQLSVL.

Remarks on this clone: Other DNA variants within this sample encode the same CDR3. The rearrangement uses TRBV5-1 and TRBJ2-1; 11 bases match TRBD2. CDR1 and CDR2 from the germline V gene are SGHRS and YFSETQ. The CDR3 has 16 amino acids. V shed 3 bases, J shed 1 base, and the junction held 3 bases outside the gene matches. The CDR3 nucleotides read TGCGCCAGCAGCTATCTAGCGGGAGGATCCTACAATGAGCAGTTCTTC. Translating it yields CASSYLAGGSYNEQFF. Drawing the rest from reference TRBV5-1 and TRBJ2-1, the complete variable domain is KAGVTQTPRYLIKTRGQQVTLSCSPISGHRSVSWYQQTPGQGLQFLFEYFSETQRNKGNFPGRFSGRQFSNSRSEMNVSTLELGDSALYLCASSYLAGGSYNEQFFGPGTRLTVL.

This clone was recorded only once. The chain uses TRBV6-4 and TRBJ2-2; TRBD1 matches at 8 bases. The CDR3 runs to 14 residues. Germline V lookup: CDR1 MRHNA, CDR2 SNTAGT. V was pared by 6 bases and J by 6 bases, with 6 bases of the junction left unmatched. The CDR3 sequence is CASRGQGGAGELFF. CDR3 nucleotide sequence: TGTGCCAGCAGAGGACAGGGAGGCGCCGGGGAGCTGTTTTTT.

V gene TRBV21-1 combines with J gene TRBJ2-7; no DNA check was done on the table's D call, TRBD2. TRBV21-1 is reported as a pseudogene. The CDR3 has 16 residues. CDR3 DNA sequence: TGTGCCAGCAGCAATGCCCCTATAAGCGGGAGTTACGAGCAGTACTTC. Translation gives CASSNAPISGSYEQYF.

V and J are TRBV18 and TRBJ2-3; the D call may be TRBD1 or TRBD2 (6 bases each). The germline V and J ends were trimmed by 3 bases and 6 bases, with 31 bases remaining between them. The germline CDR1 and CDR2 sequences are KGHSH and LQKENI. The CDR3 is made up of 20 amino acids. Here the CDR3 DNA reads TGTGCCAGCTCACCTAGAACGCCCGGGGGCCGAATACAAGGACGGGATACGCAGTATTTT. It yields the protein CASSPRTPGGRIQGRDTQYF.

For this clone: The same CDR3 arises from other DNA sequences in this sample as well. The genes are TRBV7-2 and TRBJ2-7; 12 nucleotides agree with TRBD2. The CDR3 spans 15 residues. Unmatched junction bases numbered 4, after V lost 5 bases and J lost 2 bases. Germline-derived CDR1 and CDR2 are SGHTA and FQGNSA. CDR3 coding DNA: TGTGCCAGCAGCCTAAGACTAGCGGGAGCCTACGAGCAGTACTTC. It is translated as CASSLRLAGAYEQYF. Combining the CDR3 with reference TRBV7-2 and TRBJ2-7 gives the whole variable domain GAGVSQSPSNKVTEKGKDVELRCDPISGHTALYWYRQSLGQGLEFLIYFQGNSAPDKSGLPSDRFSAERTGGSVSTLTIQRTQQEDSAVYLCASSLRLAGAYEQYFGPGTRLTVT.

The chain is built from TRBV5-1 and TRBJ2-1; 10 bases align to TRBD2. Germline CDR1 SGHRS, CDR2 YFSETQ. The CDR3 spans 16 residues. J lost 7 bases, V lost 2 bases, and 9 bases had no gene match. The DNA for the CDR3 is TGCGCCAGCAGCTTACTAGCGGGAACGGTGGGGAATGAGCAGTTCTTC. As protein: CASSLLAGTVGNEQFF.

This clone was picked up one time. The chain uses TRBV9 and TRBJ2-5; D is perhaps TRBD1 (5 bases). Germline V gene data show CDR1 as SGDLS and CDR2 as YYNGEE. The CDR3 runs to 16 residues. The V and J ends lost 0 bases and 4 bases respectively, with 16 bases between them. The CDR3 nucleotides read TGTGCCAGCAGCGTAGGGGGAATTATAGGGGTAGAGACCCAGTACTTC. Protein sequence: CASSVGGIIGVETQYF.

The rearrangement joins TRBV5-5 to TRBJ2-1, with no clear D. The V end was cut by 2 bases, the J end by 0 bases, with 12 bases between. Germline V CDR1 and CDR2: SGHKS, YYEKEE (reference sequence). The CDR3 has 16 residues. The CDR3 nucleotides are TGTGCCAGCAGCTTATCCAGCGTAAGCTCCTACAATGAGCAGTTCTTC. It yields the protein CASSLSSVSSYNEQFF.

The rearrangement joins TRBV7-2 to TRBJ2-2; D perhaps matches TRBD2 (6 bases). CDR3 size: 15 residues. Trimming cost V 6 bases and J 3 bases, with 14 bases left between them. Germline-derived CDR1 and CDR2 are SGHTA and FQGNSA. CDR3 loop: CASRPRTGDTGELFF. DNA of the CDR3: TGTGCCAGCAGACCCAGGACGGGAGACACCGGGGAGCTGTTTTTT.

V is TRBV9 and J is TRBJ2-7, with 10 nucleotides matching TRBD2. V was clipped by 3 bases and J by 3 bases; unmatched bases: 6. The CDR3 spans 15 residues. Per the germline V gene, CDR1 is SGDLS and CDR2 is YYNGEE. The CDR3 here is CASSEGLADFYEQYF. CDR3 sequence (DNA): TGTGCCAGCAGCGAAGGACTAGCGGATTTCTACGAGCAGTACTTC.

The V gene is TRBV4-2, the J gene TRBJ2-5; 10 positions agree with TRBD2. The DNA end favors TRBJ2-7, so the J call may be wrong. Per germline, CDR1 LGHNA and CDR2 YNFKEQ. The CDR3 runs 15 residues. Here the CDR3 DNA reads TGTGCCAGCAGCCAGTTGTCTAGCGGGAGTTACGAGCAGTACTTC. Translated, it gives CASSQLSSGSYEQYF.

In the case of this clone: Additional DNA sequences in this sample encode the identical CDR3. The chain uses TRBV30 and TRBJ1-3; D is uncertain. This CDR3 is 13 amino acids long. Germline CDR1 and CDR2: GTSNPN and SVGIG (reference sequence). V shed 0 bases and J shed 0 bases, with 3 bases lying between them. In DNA, the CDR3 is TGTGCCTGGAGTGTACTCTCTGGAAACACCATATATTTT. This encodes CAWSVLSGNTIYF.

The chain recombines TRBV7-3 with TRBJ1-1; a possible D gene is TRBD1 (6 bases). Trimming took off 4 bases at V and 7 bases at J, with 13 bases between the two ends. Per germline, CDR1 SGHTA and CDR2 FQGTGA. This CDR3 has 13 amino acids. The chain's CDR3 is CASSYIDRSEAFF. The CDR3 coding sequence is TGTGCCAGCAGCTACATCGACAGGAGTGAAGCTTTCTTT.

The chain employs TRBV7-3 and TRBJ1-2, with 9 positions matching TRBD1. The germline V gene encodes CDR1 SGHTA and CDR2 FQGTGA. With V trimmed by 4 bases and J by 2 bases, 5 bases remained unmatched. The CDR3 totals 15 residues. The CDR3 here is CASSSGQGGNYGYTF. As DNA, the CDR3 is TGTGCCAGCAGCTCGGGACAGGGAGGGAACTATGGCTACACCTTC.

The chain carries TRBV15 and TRBJ2-5; D assignment may be TRBD1 or TRBD2 (5 bases each). Looked up from germline, CDR1 is LNHNV and CDR2 is YYDKDF (reference sequence). V was pared by 0 bases and J by 6 bases, with 14 bases between. The CDR3 runs to 15 residues. Written as DNA, the CDR3 is TGTGCCACCAGCAGAGATCGAGGGGTTTGGCAGACCCAGTACTTC. Translated: CATSRDRGVWQTQYF.

J is TRBJ1-2 and V is TRBV6-5, with 9 bases matching TRBD1. Looked up from germline, CDR1 is MNHEY and CDR2 is SVGAGI. This CDR3 contains 14 residues. V lost 7 bases, J lost 5 bases, and 8 bases stayed unmatched. DNA of the CDR3: TGTGCCAGCACCTCGACAGGGGGGGGATATGGCTACACCTTC. It codes for CASTSTGGGYGYTF.

V gene TRBV25-1 combines with J gene TRBJ2-7; the D is unclear. CDR3 size: 13 residues. Germline assignment: CDR1 MGHDK and CDR2 SYGVNS. Trimming removed 5 bases at V and 1 base at J, with 9 bases between. CDR3 region: CASSSRRSYEQYF. In DNA, the CDR3 is TGTGCCAGCAGTTCCCGGCGATCCTACGAGCAGTACTTC.

The chain recombines TRBV5-4 with TRBJ2-3; D gene ambiguous. The CDR3 is 16 residues long. Trimming took 5 bases from V and 0 from J, leaving 16 bases between them. Germline assignment: CDR1 SGHNT and CDR2 YYREEE (reference sequence). The CDR3 protein is CASRSRDGSSTDTQYF. The CDR3 DNA reads as TGTGCCAGCAGAAGTAGAGACGGCTCTAGCACAGATACGCAGTATTTT.